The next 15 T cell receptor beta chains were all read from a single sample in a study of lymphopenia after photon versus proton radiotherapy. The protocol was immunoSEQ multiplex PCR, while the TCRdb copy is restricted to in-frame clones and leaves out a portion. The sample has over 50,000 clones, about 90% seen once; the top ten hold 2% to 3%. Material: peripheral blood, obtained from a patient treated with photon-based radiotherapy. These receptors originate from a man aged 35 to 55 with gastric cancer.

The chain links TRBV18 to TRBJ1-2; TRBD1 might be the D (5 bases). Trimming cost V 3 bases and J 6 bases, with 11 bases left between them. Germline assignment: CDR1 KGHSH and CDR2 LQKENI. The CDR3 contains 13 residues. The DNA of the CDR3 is TGTGCCAGCTCACCCGACAGCCAACATGGCTACACCTTC. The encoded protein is CASSPDSQHGYTF. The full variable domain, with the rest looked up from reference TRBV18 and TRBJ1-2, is NAGVMQNPRHLVRRRGQEARLRCSPMKGHSHVYWYRQLPEEGLKFMVYLQKENIIDESGMPKERFSAEFPKEGPSILRIQQVVRGDSAAYFCASSPDSQHGYTFGSGTRLTVV.

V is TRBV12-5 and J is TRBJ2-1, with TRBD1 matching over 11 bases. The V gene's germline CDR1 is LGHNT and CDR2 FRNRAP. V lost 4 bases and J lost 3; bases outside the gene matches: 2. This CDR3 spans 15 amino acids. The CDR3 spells CASGSGTGGYNEQFF. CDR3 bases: TGTGCTAGTGGTTCCGGGACAGGGGGCTACAATGAGCAGTTCTTC.

The CDR3 here is CAYRAPEGSGNTIYF. The CDR3 bases are TGTGCTTACCGGGCACCCGAAGGCTCTGGAAACACCATATATTTT. V is TRBV7-9 and J is TRBJ1-3, with D unresolved. Germline loops: CDR1 SEHNR, CDR2 FQNEAQ (reference sequence). This CDR3 region has 15 residues.

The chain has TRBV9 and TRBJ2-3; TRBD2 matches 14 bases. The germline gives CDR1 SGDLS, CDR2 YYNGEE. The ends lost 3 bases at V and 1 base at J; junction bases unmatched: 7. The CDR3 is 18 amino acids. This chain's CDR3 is CASSARRGLAGGTDTQYF. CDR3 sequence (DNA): TGTGCCAGCAGCGCACGCCGGGGACTAGCGGGGGGCACAGATACGCAGTATTTT. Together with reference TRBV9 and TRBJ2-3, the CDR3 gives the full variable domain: DSGVTQTPKHLITATGQRVTLRCSPRSGDLSVYWYQQSLDQGLQFLIQYYNGEERAKGNILERFSAQQFPDLHSELNLSSLELGDSALYFCASSARRGLAGGTDTQYFGPGTRLTVL.

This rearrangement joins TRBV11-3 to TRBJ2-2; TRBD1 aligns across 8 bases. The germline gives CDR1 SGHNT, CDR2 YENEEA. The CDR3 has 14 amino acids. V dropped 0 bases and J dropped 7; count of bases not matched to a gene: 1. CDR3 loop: CASSLDGTGGELFF. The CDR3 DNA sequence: TGTGCCAGCAGCTTAGATGGGACAGGCGGGGAGCTGTTTTTT.

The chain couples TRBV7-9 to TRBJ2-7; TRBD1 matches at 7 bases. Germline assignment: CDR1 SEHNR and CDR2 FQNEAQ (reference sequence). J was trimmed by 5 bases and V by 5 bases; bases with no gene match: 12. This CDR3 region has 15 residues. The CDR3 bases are TGTGCCAGCAGCACTAGGACAGGTAGCGCGGACGAGCAGTACTTC. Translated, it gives CASSTRTGSADEQYF.

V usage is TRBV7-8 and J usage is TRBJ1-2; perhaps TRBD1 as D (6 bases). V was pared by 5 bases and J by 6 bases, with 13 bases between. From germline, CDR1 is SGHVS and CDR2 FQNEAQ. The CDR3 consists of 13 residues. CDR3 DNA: TGTGCCAGCAGCATCGACGGGACAAATGGCTACACCTTC. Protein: CASSIDGTNGYTF.

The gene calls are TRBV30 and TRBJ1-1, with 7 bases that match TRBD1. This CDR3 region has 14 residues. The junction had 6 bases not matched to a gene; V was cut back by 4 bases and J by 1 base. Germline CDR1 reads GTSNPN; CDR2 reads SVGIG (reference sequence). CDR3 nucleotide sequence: TGTGCCTGGACCGCCGGGACAGAGAACACTGAAGCTTTCTTT. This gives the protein CAWTAGTENTEAFF.

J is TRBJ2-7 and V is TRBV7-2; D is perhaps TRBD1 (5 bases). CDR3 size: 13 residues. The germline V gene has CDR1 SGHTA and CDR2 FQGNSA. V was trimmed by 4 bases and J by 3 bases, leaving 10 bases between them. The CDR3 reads CASSSRQYYEQYF. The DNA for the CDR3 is TGTGCCAGCAGCTCCCGACAGTACTACGAGCAGTACTTC.

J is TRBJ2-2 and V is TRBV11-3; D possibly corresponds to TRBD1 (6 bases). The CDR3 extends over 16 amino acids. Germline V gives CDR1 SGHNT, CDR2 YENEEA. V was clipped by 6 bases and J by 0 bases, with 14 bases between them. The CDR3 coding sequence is TGTGCCAGCAGGCCCTCGGGACACGCGAACACCGGGGAGCTGTTTTTT. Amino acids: CASRPSGHANTGELFF.

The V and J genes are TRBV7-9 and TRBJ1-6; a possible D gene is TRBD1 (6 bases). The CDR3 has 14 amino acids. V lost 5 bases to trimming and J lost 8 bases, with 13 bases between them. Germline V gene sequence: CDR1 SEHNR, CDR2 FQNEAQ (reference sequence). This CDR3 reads CASSKDRPDSPLHF. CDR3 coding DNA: TGTGCCAGCAGCAAAGACAGGCCTGATTCACCCCTCCACTTT.

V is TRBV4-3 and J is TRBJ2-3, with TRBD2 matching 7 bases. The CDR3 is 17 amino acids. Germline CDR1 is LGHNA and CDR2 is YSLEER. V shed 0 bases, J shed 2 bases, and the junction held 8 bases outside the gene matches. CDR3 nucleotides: TGCGCCAGCAGCCAAGATCGATTGAGCGGGGCCACAGATACGCAGTATTTT. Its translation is CASSQDRLSGATDTQYF.

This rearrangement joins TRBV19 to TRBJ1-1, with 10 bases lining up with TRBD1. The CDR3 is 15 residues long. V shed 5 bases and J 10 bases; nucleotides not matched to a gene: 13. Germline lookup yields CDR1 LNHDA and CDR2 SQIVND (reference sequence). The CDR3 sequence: CASSPVPGQGHIAFF. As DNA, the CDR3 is TGTGCCAGTAGTCCTGTCCCGGGACAGGGGCATATAGCTTTCTTT.

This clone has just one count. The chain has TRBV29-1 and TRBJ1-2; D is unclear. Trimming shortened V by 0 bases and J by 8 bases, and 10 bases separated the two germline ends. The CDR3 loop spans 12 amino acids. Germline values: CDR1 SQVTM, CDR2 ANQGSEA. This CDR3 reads CSVEDPGWGYTF. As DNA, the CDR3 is TGCAGCGTTGAAGACCCGGGCTGGGGCTACACCTTC.

The CDR3 sequence: CASSYFWKTTDTQYF. CDR3 coding DNA: TGTGCCAGCAGTTACTTCTGGAAGACCACAGATACGCAGTATTTT. V and J are TRBV6-5 and TRBJ2-3; no firm D call. V dropped 1 base and J dropped 2 bases, with 10 bases sitting between them. Germline V gene lookup returns CDR1 MNHEY and CDR2 SVGAGI. The CDR3 runs 15 residues.